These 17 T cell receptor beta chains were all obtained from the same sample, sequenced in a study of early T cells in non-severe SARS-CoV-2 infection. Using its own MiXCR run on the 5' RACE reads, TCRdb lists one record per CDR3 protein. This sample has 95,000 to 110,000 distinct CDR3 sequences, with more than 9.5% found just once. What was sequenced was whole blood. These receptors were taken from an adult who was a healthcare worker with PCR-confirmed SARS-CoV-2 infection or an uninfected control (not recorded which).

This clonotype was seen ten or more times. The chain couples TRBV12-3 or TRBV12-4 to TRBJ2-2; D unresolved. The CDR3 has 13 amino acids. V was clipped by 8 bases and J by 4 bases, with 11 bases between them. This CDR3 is CASGERLTGELFF. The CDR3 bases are TGTGCCAGCGGAGAGCGTCTCACCGGGGAGCTGTTTTTT.

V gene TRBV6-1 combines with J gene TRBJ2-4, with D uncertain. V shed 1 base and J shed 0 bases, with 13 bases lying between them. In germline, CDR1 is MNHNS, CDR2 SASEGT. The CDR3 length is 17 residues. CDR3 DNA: TGTGCCAGCAGTGAAGGGAACGGACCACTAGCCAAAAACATTCAGTACTTC. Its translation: CASSEGNGPLAKNIQYF.

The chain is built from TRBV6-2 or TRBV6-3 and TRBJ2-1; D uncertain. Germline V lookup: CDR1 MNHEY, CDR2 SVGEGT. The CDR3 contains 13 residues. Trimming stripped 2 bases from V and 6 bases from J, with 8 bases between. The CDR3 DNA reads TGTGCCAGCAGTTACGGCTTCCCCAATGAGCAGTTCTTC. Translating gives CASSYGFPNEQFF.

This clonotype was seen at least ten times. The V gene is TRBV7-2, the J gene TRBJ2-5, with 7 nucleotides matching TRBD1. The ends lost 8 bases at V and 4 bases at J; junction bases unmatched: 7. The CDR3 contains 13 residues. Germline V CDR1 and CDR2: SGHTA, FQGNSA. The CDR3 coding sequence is TGTGCCAGCGGGGGACAGACGGGAGAGACCCAGTACTTC. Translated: CASGGQTGETQYF.

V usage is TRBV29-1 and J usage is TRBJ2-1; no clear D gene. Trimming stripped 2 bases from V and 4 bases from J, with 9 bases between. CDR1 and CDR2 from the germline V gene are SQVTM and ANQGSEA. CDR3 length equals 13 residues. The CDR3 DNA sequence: TGCAGCGTTGAATCTGGCGGTTACAATGAGCAGTTCTTC. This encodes CSVESGGYNEQFF.

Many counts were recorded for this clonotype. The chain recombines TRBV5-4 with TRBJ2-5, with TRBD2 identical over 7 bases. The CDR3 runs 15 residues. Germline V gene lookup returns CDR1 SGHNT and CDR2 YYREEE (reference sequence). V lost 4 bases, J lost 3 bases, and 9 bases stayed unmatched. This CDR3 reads CASSAETSTEETQYF. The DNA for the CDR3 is TGTGCCAGCAGCGCAGAGACTAGCACTGAAGAGACCCAGTACTTC. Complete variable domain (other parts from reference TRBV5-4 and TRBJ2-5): ETGVTQSPTHLIKTRGQQVTLRCSSQSGHNTVSWYQQALGQGPQFIFQYYREEENGRGNFPPRFSGLQFPNYSSELNVNALELDDSALYLCASSAETSTEETQYFGPGTRLLVL.

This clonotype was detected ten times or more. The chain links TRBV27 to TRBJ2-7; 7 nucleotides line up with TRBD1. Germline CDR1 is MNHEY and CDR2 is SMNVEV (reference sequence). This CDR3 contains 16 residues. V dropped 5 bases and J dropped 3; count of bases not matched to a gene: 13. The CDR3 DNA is TGTGCCAGCAGTCGAAGTGACAGGGTATTTAGCTACGAGCAGTACTTC. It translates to CASSRSDRVFSYEQYF.

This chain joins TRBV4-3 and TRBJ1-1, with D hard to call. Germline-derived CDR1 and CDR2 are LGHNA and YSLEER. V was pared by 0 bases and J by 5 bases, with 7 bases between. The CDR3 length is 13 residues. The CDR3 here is CASSQEERTEAFF. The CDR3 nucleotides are TGCGCCAGCAGCCAAGAAGAAAGGACTGAAGCTTTCTTT.

The CDR3 DNA follows: TGTGCCACCAAAACGTCGGCCATGAACACTGAAGCTTTCTTT. It translates to CATKTSAMNTEAFF. V and J are TRBV15 and TRBJ1-1; no clear D. Germline V gives CDR1 LNHNV, CDR2 YYDKDF (reference sequence). V lost 7 bases to trimming and J lost 0 bases, with 12 bases between them. The CDR3 contains 14 residues.

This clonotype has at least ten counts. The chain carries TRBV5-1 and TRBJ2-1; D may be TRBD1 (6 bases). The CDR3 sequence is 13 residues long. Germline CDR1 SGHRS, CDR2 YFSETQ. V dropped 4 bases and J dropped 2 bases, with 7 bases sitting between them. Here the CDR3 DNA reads TGCGCCAGCAGCCGGGACACCTACAATGAGCAGTTCTTC. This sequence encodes CASSRDTYNEQFF.

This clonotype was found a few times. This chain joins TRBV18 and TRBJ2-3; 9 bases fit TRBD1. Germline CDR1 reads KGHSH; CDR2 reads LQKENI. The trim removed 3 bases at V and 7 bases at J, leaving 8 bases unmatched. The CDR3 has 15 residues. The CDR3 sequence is CASSPRTGETNTQYF. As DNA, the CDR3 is TGTGCCAGCTCACCTCGGACAGGGGAAACGAATACGCAGTATTTT.

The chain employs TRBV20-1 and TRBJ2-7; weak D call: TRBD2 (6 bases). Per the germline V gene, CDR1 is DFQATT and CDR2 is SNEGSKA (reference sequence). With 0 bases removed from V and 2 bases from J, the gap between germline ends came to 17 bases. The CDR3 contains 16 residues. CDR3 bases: TGCAGTGCTAGAGATCGGGTTACGGGAGAAACCTACGAGCAGTACTTC. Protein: CSARDRVTGETYEQYF.

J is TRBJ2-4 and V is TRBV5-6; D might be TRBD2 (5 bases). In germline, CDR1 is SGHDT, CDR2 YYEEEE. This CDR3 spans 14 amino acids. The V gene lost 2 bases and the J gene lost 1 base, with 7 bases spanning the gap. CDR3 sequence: CASSFTGAKNIQYF. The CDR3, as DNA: TGTGCCAGCAGCTTCACGGGGGCCAAAAACATTCAGTACTTC.

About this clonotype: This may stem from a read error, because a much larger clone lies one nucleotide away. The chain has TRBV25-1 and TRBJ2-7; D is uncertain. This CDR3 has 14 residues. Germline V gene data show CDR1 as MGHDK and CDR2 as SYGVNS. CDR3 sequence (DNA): TGTGTCAGCAGTGTAATCTCAGATTCGGAAGAGCAGTACTTC. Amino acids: CVSSVISDSEEQYF.

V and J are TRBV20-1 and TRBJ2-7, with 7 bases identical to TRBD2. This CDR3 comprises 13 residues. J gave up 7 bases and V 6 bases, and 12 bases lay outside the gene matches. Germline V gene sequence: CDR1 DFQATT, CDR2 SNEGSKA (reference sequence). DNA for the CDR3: TGCAGTGCCCTGACGGGGGGATCTGGTGAGCAGTACTTC. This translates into CSALTGGSGEQYF.

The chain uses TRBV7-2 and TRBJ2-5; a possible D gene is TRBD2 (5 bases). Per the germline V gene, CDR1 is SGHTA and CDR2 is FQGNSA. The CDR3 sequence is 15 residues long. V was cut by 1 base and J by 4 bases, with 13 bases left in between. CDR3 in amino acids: CASSLGGIEVETQYF. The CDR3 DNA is TGTGCCAGCAGCTTAGGAGGGATAGAAGTAGAGACCCAGTACTTC. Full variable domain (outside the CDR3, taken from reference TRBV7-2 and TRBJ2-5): GAGVSQSPSNKVTEKGKDVELRCDPISGHTALYWYRQSLGQGLEFLIYFQGNSAPDKSGLPSDRFSAERTGGSVSTLTIQRTQQEDSAVYLCASSLGGIEVETQYFGPGTRLLVL.

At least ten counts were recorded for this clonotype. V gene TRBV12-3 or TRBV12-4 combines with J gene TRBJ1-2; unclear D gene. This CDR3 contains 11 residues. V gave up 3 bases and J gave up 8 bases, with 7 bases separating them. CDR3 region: CASSLDQGYTF. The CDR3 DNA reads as TGTGCCAGCAGTTTGGACCAGGGCTACACCTTC.